This TCR beta chain was sequenced during a study of beta chain features in type 1 diabetes. Study observations and caveats: Shorter TCRB CDR3s, moderately but significantly so, marked every one of the four CD4+ subsets in Type 1 diabetes patients.

This clone came up a few times. Its antigen is currently unknown. Since all of the isolated RNA was reverse transcribed, expressed TCRB transcripts were what got sequenced. Clones were read by immunoSEQ multiplex PCR, and TCRdb kept only the in-frame ones, dropping some. Of 240,000 or so clones in the sample, approximately 15% were seen once. A single heparinised draw of about 100 mL on average was taken per donor. The receptor's source is a man aged 30 to 45 with type 1 diabetes. Sequenced material: naive CD4+ T cells from blood.

The CDR3 DNA is TGTGCCAGCAGCCTTCCGGACAGGGCGGGCGACGGGGAGCTGTTTTTT. Translated, it gives CASSLPDRAGDGELFF. J is TRBJ2-2 and V is TRBV5-4; 8 positions agree with TRBD1. CDR3 size: 16 residues. Germline V CDR1 and CDR2: SGHNT, YYREEE (reference sequence). Trimming removed 4 bases from V and 7 bases from J; junction bases left unmatched: 12. Full variable domain (outside the CDR3, taken from reference TRBV5-4 and TRBJ2-2): ETGVTQSPTHLIKTRGQQVTLRCSSQSGHNTVSWYQQALGQGPQFIFQYYREEENGRGNFPPRFSGLQFPNYSSELNVNALELDDSALYLCASSLPDRAGDGELFFGEGSRLTVL.